Listed below are T cell receptor beta chains from one sample, sequenced in a study of cytomegalovirus exposure and HLA in healthy donors. The assay was immunoSEQ multiplex PCR, and TCRdb's table has in-frame clones only and misses some. The data hold 150,000 to 200,000 clones, with 82% observed a single time. The sample taken for sequencing was PBMCs. These receptors originate from a man aged 50-59 years in good health and CMV-seropositive. Both conserved end residues are part of each CDR3. D genes are given only for firm matches. Size values are once, few and many counts, or a class for expanded clones, and some rows have none.

d_gene	j_gene	abundance	v_gene	CDR3aa	CDR3nt
-	TRBJ2-5	once	TRBV9	CASSVGSGLLTETQYF	TGTGCCAGCAGCGTAGGCTCAGGGCTGTTGACAGAGACCCAGTACTTC
TRBD1	TRBJ1-2	once	TRBV11-2	CASSLAGTGPLRGYTF	TGTGCCAGCAGCTTGGCCGGGACAGGCCCCCTCCGTGGCTACACCTTC
TRBD2	TRBJ2-1	-	TRBV29-1	CSGVGLAGSNEQFF	TGCAGCGGTGTTGGACTAGCGGGGTCCAATGAGCAGTTCTTC
TRBD2	TRBJ2-3	-	TRBV30	CAWSTSGTDTQYF	TGTGCCTGGAGTACTAGCGGCACAGATACGCAGTATTTT
-	TRBJ1-4	-	TRBV18	CASSLDSSFNEKLFF	TGTGCCAGCTCCTTGGACAGCTCTTTTAATGAAAAACTGTTTTTT
TRBD2	TRBJ2-7	-	TRBV28	CASSPSGDPYEQYF	TGTGCCAGCAGTCCTAGCGGGGACCCCTACGAGCAGTACTTC
TRBD2	TRBJ2-5	few	TRBV7-2	CASSFLAGGPGETQYF	TGTGCCAGCAGCTTTCTAGCGGGAGGGCCTGGGGAGACCCAGTACTTC
-	TRBJ2-3	once	TRBV7-2	CASSLLAASTDTQYF	TGTGCCAGCAGCTTATTAGCGGCTAGCACAGATACGCAGTATTTT
-	TRBJ1-1	-	TRBV6-5	CASSYPGGGTEAFF	TGTGCCAGCAGTTACCCGGGGGGGGGCACTGAAGCTTTCTTT
TRBD1	TRBJ1-6	-	TRBV10-3	CAISAGTGKNSPLHF	TGTGCCATCAGTGCCGGGACAGGGAAGAATTCACCCCTCCACTTT
-	TRBJ1-1	-	TRBV27	CASSLSTSGVTEAFF	TGTGCCAGCAGTTTATCAACGTCAGGGGTCACTGAAGCTTTCTTT
TRBD1	TRBJ2-3	-	TRBV28	CASSLRQGSTDTQYF	TGTGCCAGCAGTTTGAGACAGGGAAGCACAGATACGCAGTATTTT
TRBD1	TRBJ2-7	-	TRBV5-4	CASSLTGGRYEQYF	TGTGCCAGCAGTCTTACAGGGGGGCGCTACGAGCAGTACTTC
TRBD2	TRBJ2-7	-	TRBV7-2	CASSERPGTSWYEQYF	TGTGCCAGCAGCGAAAGGCCTGGGACTAGCTGGTACGAGCAGTACTTC
-	TRBJ1-1	-	TRBV4-1	CASSQDLGGAGTEAFF	TGCGCCAGCAGCCAAGATTTGGGGGGGGCGGGCACTGAAGCTTTCTTT
-	TRBJ2-7	-	TRBV5-6	CASSLVQGHEQYF	TGTGCCAGCAGCTTGGTACAGGGCCACGAGCAGTACTTC
-	TRBJ1-2	-	TRBV7-9	CASSLGQANYGYTF	TGTGCCAGCAGCTTAGGGCAGGCCAACTATGGCTACACCTTC
-	TRBJ2-7	-	TRBV4-3	CASSPEREYEQYF	TGCGCCAGCAGCCCTGAACGGGAGTACGAGCAGTACTTC
TRBD2	TRBJ2-2	-	TRBV28	CASGGLAGTGELFF	TGTGCCAGCGGGGGACTAGCGGGAACCGGGGAGCTGTTTTTT
TRBD1	TRBJ2-1	-	TRBV5-1	CASSLDTGTGVNEQFF	TGCGCCAGCAGCTTGGACACCGGGACAGGGGTAAATGAGCAGTTCTTC
TRBD1	TRBJ1-6	-	TRBV19	CASSPLTGGGRNSPLHF	TGTGCCAGTAGTCCTCTGACAGGGGGAGGAAGGAATTCACCCCTCCACTTT
-	TRBJ2-7	-	TRBV6-6	CASSYSGVEQYF	TGTGCCAGCAGTTACTCAGGGGTCGAGCAGTACTTC
-	TRBJ2-5	-	TRBV19	CASSMGGEETQYF	TGTGCCAGTAGTATGGGGGGAGAAGAGACCCAGTACTTC
TRBD1	TRBJ1-2	-	TRBV5-4	CASSTGQANYGYTF	TGTGCCAGCAGCACGGGACAGGCTAACTATGGCTACACCTTC
-	TRBJ2-3	-	TRBV27	CASSPPEAGYTQYF	TGTGCCAGCAGTCCTCCGGAGGCTGGGTATACGCAGTATTTT
TRBD2	TRBJ2-3	-	TRBV4-1	CASSQELAGGAGSTDTQYF	TGCGCCAGCAGCCAAGAACTAGCGGGGGGGGCTGGAAGCACAGATACGCAGTATTTT
-	TRBJ1-4	-	TRBV4-1	CASSPTFGGSGEKLFF	TGCGCCAGCAGCCCCACCTTTGGAGGGTCGGGGGAAAAACTGTTTTTT
-	TRBJ1-5	few	TRBV6-5	CASSVYSNQPQHF	TGTGCCAGCAGTGTATATAGCAATCAGCCCCAGCATTTT
TRBD1	TRBJ1-4	-	TRBV29-1	CSVEGQGAQLFF	TGCAGCGTTGAGGGACAGGGGGCACAACTGTTTTTT
-	TRBJ2-3	once	TRBV5-8	CASSLIAVADTDTQYF	TGTGCCAGCAGCTTGATTGCGGTCGCTGACACAGATACGCAGTATTTT
TRBD1	TRBJ1-6	few	TRBV5-5	CASSGGQVVHSPLHF	TGTGCCAGCAGCGGGGGACAGGTCGTTCATTCACCCCTCCACTTT
-	TRBJ2-1	-	TRBV30	CAWALSGSYNEQFF	TGTGCCTGGGCCCTCAGCGGGTCCTACAATGAGCAGTTCTTC
TRBD2	TRBJ2-2	-	TRBV9	CASSVGGGGDNTGELFF	TGTGCCAGCAGCGTAGGTGGCGGGGGGGACAACACCGGGGAGCTGTTTTTT
-	TRBJ2-3	-	TRBV6-6	CASRNRGWDSTDTQYF	TGTGCCAGCAGAAACCGGGGGTGGGATAGCACAGATACGCAGTATTTT
TRBD1	TRBJ1-5	-	TRBV19	CASSKGQGLFQPQHF	TGTGCCAGTAGTAAGGGACAGGGATTGTTTCAGCCCCAGCATTTT
-	TRBJ2-7	-	TRBV7-9	CASSLPGVTEQYF	TGTGCCAGCAGCTTACCCGGGGTGACCGAGCAGTACTTC
TRBD1	TRBJ1-1	-	TRBV6-4	CASSASDRGNTEAFF	TGTGCCAGCAGTGCTTCAGACAGGGGTAACACTGAAGCTTTCTTT
-	TRBJ1-5	-	TRBV30	CAWSVRYRAVSNQPQHF	TGTGCCTGGAGTGTACGGTACAGGGCAGTTAGCAATCAGCCCCAGCATTTT
-	TRBJ1-6	-	TRBV2	CASNRESSYNSPLHF	TGTGCCAGCAATCGGGAAAGCTCCTATAATTCACCCCTCCACTTT
TRBD2	TRBJ2-1	few	TRBV6-6	CAARLAGNEQFF	TGTGCCGCCCGGCTAGCGGGGAATGAGCAGTTCTTC
-	TRBJ1-3	-	TRBV6-1	CASSEAIFAGNTIYF	TGTGCCAGCAGTGAGGCAATCTTCGCTGGAAACACCATATATTTT
-	TRBJ1-2	-	TRBV30	CAWSVSVNYGYTF	TGTGCCTGGAGTGTATCGGTTAACTATGGCTACACCTTC
TRBD2	TRBJ2-1	-	TRBV4-1	CASSRTSGIYNEQFF	TGCGCCAGCAGCCGGACTAGCGGCATTTACAATGAGCAGTTCTTC
TRBD1	TRBJ1-2	few	TRBV10-2	CASRDETGSLYYGYTF	TGCGCCAGCAGAGATGAGACAGGGTCGCTCTACTATGGCTACACCTTC
-	TRBJ2-2	-	TRBV9	CASSHESAGELFF	TGTGCCAGCAGCCACGAGTCGGCCGGGGAGCTGTTTTTT
TRBD1	TRBJ1-5	-	TRBV7-2	CASSPDRNRGEQPQHF	TGTGCCAGCAGCCCAGACCGAAACAGGGGTGAACAGCCCCAGCATTTT
TRBD2	TRBJ2-1	-	TRBV7-9	CASSLYGGGRNEQFF	TGTGCCAGCAGCTTATATGGCGGGGGGAGGAATGAGCAGTTCTTC
TRBD2	TRBJ2-3	-	TRBV27	CASTLRRRESDTQYF	TGTGCCAGCACCCTCAGGAGGCGGGAGTCAGATACGCAGTATTTT
-	TRBJ1-1	-	TRBV14	CASSQADRYTEAFF	TGTGCCAGCAGCCAAGCCGACAGATACACTGAAGCTTTCTTT
TRBD1	TRBJ2-7	few	TRBV4-2	CASSHTGGTYEQYF	TGTGCCAGCAGCCATACAGGGGGGACCTACGAGCAGTACTTC
-	TRBJ2-7	-	TRBV2	CASSPRNSEQYF	TGTGCCAGCAGTCCTCGTAACTCCGAGCAGTACTTC
-	TRBJ2-5	-	TRBV10-1	CASSPKGVNSAQFQETQYF	TGCGCCAGCAGTCCCAAAGGCGTCAACAGTGCTCAATTCCAAGAGACCCAGTACTTC
TRBD2	TRBJ2-5	-	TRBV6-4	CPRPAGGPVTQYF	TGTCCCAGGCCAGCGGGAGGGCCCGTAACCCAGTACTTC